This T cell receptor beta chain emerged from a study of siplizumab effects on memory and regulatory T cells. This table comes from immunoSEQ multiplex PCR, and its TCRdb copy is limited to in-frame clones, with some not included. Among about 100,000 clones, under 95% were seen once, and the ten largest hold around 0.73%. This clone occurred once. Its target is unknown. V was shortened by 6 bases and J by 5 bases, with 10 bases between the two germline ends. The length of the CDR3 is 12 residues. CDR1 is MNHNY and CDR2 is SVGAGI in the germline V gene (reference sequence). Study results and limitations: Neither a naive nor a memory phenotype was assignable to roughly 80-95% of proliferating CD4+ or CD8+ clones.

The receptor comes from a human donor in good health. V gene TRBV6-6 combines with J gene TRBJ1-1; D not resolved. Sample: Tregs sorted from blood. CDR3 sequence: CASRGKGTEAFF. The CDR3 DNA reads as TGTGCCAGCAGAGGGAAGGGTACTGAAGCTTTCTTT.